The next 18 T cell receptor beta chains were all read from a single sample in a study of beta chain features in type 1 diabetes. The entirety of the isolated RNA underwent reverse transcription, so expressed TCRB transcripts were sequenced. Using immunoSEQ multiplex PCR, the repertoire was profiled, and TCRdb retains in-frame clones only, with some absent. The data show about 370,000 clones, with roughly 16% seen just once and 0.019% held by the top ten. The sample was naive CD4+ T cells from blood. These receptors originate from a woman aged 18-35 years in good health.

The genes are TRBV29-1 and TRBJ2-1; 12 bases align to TRBD2. V lost 5 bases to trimming and J lost 13 bases; unmatched junction nucleotides: 12. CDR1 and CDR2 (germline): SQVTM, ANQGSEA. This CDR3 comprises 14 residues. CDR3 nucleotides: TGCAGCGTTTATGACCTATCTAGCGGGAGGGCCCAGTTCTTC. Its protein is CSVYDLSSGRAQFF.

The chain recombines TRBV30 with TRBJ2-3, with a possible D match to TRBD2 (6 bases). Between the trimmed V and J ends, which lost 1 base and 4 bases, there was a span of 15 bases. Germline CDR1 GTSNPN, CDR2 SVGIG (reference sequence). This CDR3 comprises 15 residues. The CDR3 sequence is CAWSGSSPGADTQYF. The CDR3 nucleotides read TGTGCCTGGAGTGGGTCGTCGCCGGGGGCAGATACGCAGTATTTT.

This chain connects TRBV25-1 to TRBJ2-1, with D possibly matching TRBD1 (5 bases). Trimming shortened V by 1 base and J by 6 bases, and 7 bases separated the two germline ends. The CDR3 is made up of 13 amino acids. Germline CDR1 and CDR2: MGHDK and SYGVNS. CDR3 residues: CASSELDINEQFF. The DNA of the CDR3 is TGTGCCAGCAGTGAATTGGACATCAATGAGCAGTTCTTC. The whole variable domain, remainder taken from reference TRBV25-1 and TRBJ2-1, is EADIYQTPRYLVIGTGKKITLECSQTMGHDKMYWYQQDPGMELHLIHYSYGVNSTEKGDLSSESTVSRIRTEHFPLTLESARPSHTSQYLCASSELDINEQFFGPGTRLTVL.

The chain recombines TRBV19 with TRBJ2-1; TRBD2 might be the D (6 bases). With 3 bases removed from V and 0 bases from J, the gap between germline ends came to 6 bases. Germline V gives CDR1 LNHDA, CDR2 SQIVND (reference sequence). There are 14 residues in the CDR3. CDR3 residues: CASSMTSSYNEQFF. DNA of the CDR3: TGTGCCAGTAGTATGACTAGCTCCTACAATGAGCAGTTCTTC.

This chain connects TRBV29-1 to TRBJ2-3; the match to TRBD2 covers 12 bases. This CDR3 contains 14 residues. J lost 6 bases, V lost 4 bases, and 5 bases had no gene match. Germline CDR1 is SQVTM and CDR2 is ANQGSEA. In DNA, the CDR3 is TGCAGCGTTGCTAGCGGGGGGGGGTTGGATACGCAGTATTTT. It encodes CSVASGGGLDTQYF.

The V and J genes are TRBV6-1 and TRBJ2-7; 11 bases map to TRBD2. The CDR3 has 16 residues. V was clipped by 0 bases and J by 7 bases; unmatched bases: 8. The germline CDR1 and CDR2 sequences are MNHNS and SASEGT. As DNA, the CDR3 is TGTGCCAGCAGTGAAGCCGGGGCTAGCGGGAGGCATGAGCAGTACTTC. Its translation: CASSEAGASGRHEQYF.

The genes are TRBV19 and TRBJ2-5; the match to TRBD1 covers 7 bases. V dropped 7 bases and J dropped 5; count of bases not matched to a gene: 4. This CDR3 region has 12 residues. Looked up from germline, CDR1 is LNHDA and CDR2 is SQIVND (reference sequence). The CDR3 loop is CASTSDRETQYF. CDR3 nucleotide sequence: TGTGCCAGTACCTCGGACAGGGAGACCCAGTACTTC.

The chain uses TRBV6-1 and TRBJ1-1; 7 bases fit TRBD1. The CDR3 covers 15 residues. Germline V gene lookup returns CDR1 MNHNS and CDR2 SASEGT. The V and J ends lost 10 bases and 1 base, in that order; junction bases with no gene match: 12. The CDR3, as DNA: TGTGCCACTCAGAATCCGGGACAGCGGAACACTGAAGCTTTCTTT. This gives the protein CATQNPGQRNTEAFF.

The chain combines TRBV29-1 with TRBJ2-2; TRBD1 aligns across 7 bases. V shed 6 bases and J 4 bases; nucleotides not matched to a gene: 8. Germline V CDR1 and CDR2: SQVTM, ANQGSEA. This CDR3 is 14 amino acids long. In nucleotides, the CDR3 is TGCAGCGTCAGTAACAGGGGTGGCACCGGGGAGCTGTTTTTT. Translated: CSVSNRGGTGELFF.

This clone was counted between two and nine times. The chain couples TRBV15 to TRBJ2-1; 9 bases agree with TRBD2. The CDR3 totals 16 residues. Germline V CDR1 and CDR2: LNHNV, YYDKDF (reference sequence). After removal of 2 bases from V and 3 bases from J, the junction contained 5 bases not matched to a gene. The CDR3 nucleotides are TGTGCCACCAGCAGATATAATAGCGGGAGCTACAATGAGCAGTTCTTC. Protein: CATSRYNSGSYNEQFF.

This clone was seen only a few times. The chain carries TRBV30 and TRBJ2-7, with a weak D call TRBD1 (5 bases). Trimming shortened V by 2 bases and J by 5 bases, and 7 bases separated the two germline ends. The CDR3 totals 11 residues. Germline lookup yields CDR1 GTSNPN and CDR2 SVGIG (reference sequence). For the CDR3, the DNA is TGTGCCTGGAGTCAGGGCAACGAGCAGTACTTC. This translates into CAWSQGNEQYF.

This clone was recorded a few times. This chain uses TRBV19 with TRBJ1-1, with 9 bases aligning to TRBD1. V lost 8 bases and J lost 6; bases outside the gene matches: 10. Germline lookup yields CDR1 LNHDA and CDR2 SQIVND (reference sequence). The CDR3 runs to 14 residues. CDR3 sequence: CASRDRGTIAEAFF. The CDR3 DNA is TGTGCCAGTCGTGACAGGGGGACAATCGCTGAAGCTTTCTTT.

The CDR3 DNA reads TGTGCCAGCAGAGCCCCACCTAACTATGGCTACACCTTC. It codes for CASRAPPNYGYTF. The chain is built from TRBV6-5 and TRBJ1-2; the D is unclear. V was shortened by 6 bases and J by 0 bases, with 8 bases between the two germline ends. The CDR3 loop spans 13 amino acids. Germline CDR1 and CDR2: MNHEY and SVGAGI.

The chain links TRBV6-5 to TRBJ1-1; D is unclear. This CDR3 is 13 amino acids long. Germline V gene lookup returns CDR1 MNHEY and CDR2 SVGAGI. Trimming stripped 10 bases from V and 1 base from J, with 13 bases between. The CDR3 region is CATTAPWNTEAFF. The DNA for the CDR3 is TGTGCCACTACAGCTCCCTGGAACACTGAAGCTTTCTTT.

V and J are TRBV19 and TRBJ1-1; tentatively, D is TRBD1 (5 bases). V lost 3 bases, J lost 3 bases, and 11 bases lay in between. The CDR3 sequence is 14 residues long. Per germline, CDR1 LNHDA and CDR2 SQIVND (reference sequence). For the CDR3, the DNA is TGTGCCAGTAGTATCGGGGGTATTTACACTGAAGCTTTCTTT. Its translation is CASSIGGIYTEAFF.

About this clone: Other DNA sequences of this sample code for an identical CDR3. This rearrangement joins TRBV5-6 to TRBJ1-1; D is perhaps TRBD1 (6 bases). V dropped 2 bases and J dropped 0 bases, with 8 bases sitting between them. CDR1 is SGHDT, CDR2 YYEEEE, per germline. This CDR3 spans 14 amino acids. DNA of the CDR3: TGTGCCAGCAGCTTCGGACAGCTGAACACTGAAGCTTTCTTT. Its protein product is CASSFGQLNTEAFF.

The gene calls are TRBV18 and TRBJ2-3; 8 bases agree with TRBD2. This CDR3 comprises 17 residues. Germline CDR1 is KGHSH and CDR2 is LQKENI. Germline trimming cut 1 base from V and 3 bases from J; bases unmatched to any gene: 9. The CDR3 reads CASSPLSTGGLTDTQYF. DNA for the CDR3: TGTGCCAGCTCACCACTCTCCACGGGAGGGTTGACAGATACGCAGTATTTT.

This chain connects TRBV9 to TRBJ2-7, with 11 bases lining up with TRBD2. This CDR3 is 16 amino acids long. V lost 5 bases and J lost 1; bases outside the gene matches: 8. Germline loops: CDR1 SGDLS, CDR2 YYNGEE. DNA of the CDR3: TGTGCCAGCAGTGAAACCGGGACTAGCGGTTCCTACGAGCAGTACTTC. Amino acids: CASSETGTSGSYEQYF. Supplemented by reference TRBV9 and TRBJ2-7, the full variable domain reads DSGVTQTPKHLITATGQRVTLRCSPRSGDLSVYWYQQSLDQGLQFLIQYYNGEERAKGNILERFSAQQFPDLHSELNLSSLELGDSALYFCASSETGTSGSYEQYFGPGTRLTVT.